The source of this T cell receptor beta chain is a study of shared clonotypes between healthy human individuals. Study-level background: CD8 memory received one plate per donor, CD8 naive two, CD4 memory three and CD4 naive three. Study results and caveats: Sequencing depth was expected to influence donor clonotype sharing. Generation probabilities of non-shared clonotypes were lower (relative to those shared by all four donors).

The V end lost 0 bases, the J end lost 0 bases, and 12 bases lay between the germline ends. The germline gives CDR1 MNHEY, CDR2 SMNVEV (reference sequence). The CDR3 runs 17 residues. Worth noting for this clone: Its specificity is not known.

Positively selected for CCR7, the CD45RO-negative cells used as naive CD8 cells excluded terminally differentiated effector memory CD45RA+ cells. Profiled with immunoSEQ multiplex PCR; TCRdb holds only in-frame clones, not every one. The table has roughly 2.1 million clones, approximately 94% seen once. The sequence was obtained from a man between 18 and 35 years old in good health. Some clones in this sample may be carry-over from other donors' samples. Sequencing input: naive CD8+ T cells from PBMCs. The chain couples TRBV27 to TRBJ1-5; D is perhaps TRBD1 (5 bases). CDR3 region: CASSLSRTPNSNQPQHF. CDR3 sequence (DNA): TGTGCCAGCAGTTTATCTAGGACACCAAATAGCAATCAGCCCCAGCATTTT.